The rows below give T cell receptor beta chains drawn from one sample of a study of shared clonotypes between healthy human individuals. Measured with immunoSEQ multiplex PCR; TCRdb has only the in-frame clones, and not every one. The sample comprises 2 million to 2.5 million clones, about 94% of which are singletons, and approximately 1.2% rests with the top ten. The sequenced sample was naive CD8+ T cells sorted from blood. The receptors shown here come from a man aged 18-30 years in good health. CDR3s leave out the opening cysteine and the closing phenylalanine or tryptophan. D genes are given only for firm matches.

CDR3 protein	D gene	V gene
ASSPGTTSTDTQY	.	TRBV5-1
ASSQIEGRQPQH	.	TRBV4-3
ASSEFGSLYNSPLH	.	TRBV2
AWKLGVYGYT	.	TRBV30
AWRGLRNEQF	.	TRBV30
ASSESQGISYEQY	.	TRBV2
ASRLDRGPRETQY	TRBD1	TRBV5-1
ASSLGTQPQH	.	TRBV7-9
ASGLGMNTEAF	.	TRBV12-5
ASSPRDRIPYEQY	TRBD1	TRBV5-6
ARTGQGSYEQY	TRBD1	TRBV19
ASSSLNSGGSTDTQY	TRBD2	TRBV7-6
ASSYAPGTSTNEQF	TRBD2	TRBV7-3
ASSATGTAHEQY	TRBD1	TRBV27
ASSLQGDNTEAF	TRBD1	TRBV27
ASSQWGAHEQY	.	TRBV4-1
ASSLDLIRNIQY	.	TRBV5-6
ASRDTGDPGANVLT	TRBD1	TRBV10-2
ASSLQGDSGNTIY	.	TRBV6-1
ASSLSMASNYGYT	.	TRBV7-9
ASSSTGTNYGYT	TRBD1	TRBV27
ASGGEQF	.	TRBV7-9
ASSALGGSYEQY	.	TRBV7-3
ASSLVAGGATGELF	TRBD2	TRBV7-2
ASSFGTGANVLT	.	TRBV11-2
ASSQEPAMYNSPLH	.	TRBV4-1
ASRTGFEYEQY	TRBD1	TRBV2
ASSLVGTGKNEKLF	.	TRBV5-6
ASSQDGRGFYEQY	TRBD1	TRBV4-1
ASSLLGTSGLGGELF	TRBD2	TRBV27
ASSQETSVGESSSYEQY	.	TRBV4-3
ATAPRGSYNEQF	.	TRBV6-5
ASSLVLGQESGYGYT	TRBD1	TRBV11-2
ASSQPGWGVGFQY	.	TRBV4-1
AWRGQSMNTEAF	TRBD1	TRBV30
ASSRHLQEMVTNEKLF	.	TRBV4-2
ASSFTGETQY	.	TRBV28
ASSPLGYEQF	.	TRBV19
ASSEMDGGELF	.	TRBV2
ASSPVLETQY	.	TRBV7-9
ASSLGENSYNEQF	.	TRBV5-4
ASSLEVGTGELF	.	TRBV7-7
ASSPGAGNYEQY	.	TRBV9
ASSLEQGLNEQF	TRBD1	TRBV5-6
ASSLSQGDSPLH	.	TRBV5-1
ASSESQGVGVNSPLH	TRBD1	TRBV10-1
ASSLVQGGKLF	.	TRBV7-2
ATSSSRGPNTEAF	.	TRBV15
AWSTSLGQPQH	.	TRBV30
ASSLGVGNYEQY	.	TRBV5-6